This entry is about one T cell receptor beta chain. Its antigen is unknown. Base qualities are not recorded, but no much larger clone differs from it by a single base. This sample is drawn from a study of blood T cell repertoires in COVID-19 (dated by TCRdb to the early 2020s). For context, the study as a whole: Samples covering the acute and convalescent phases of COVID-19 were provided by collaborators in the United States, Italy and Spain. The repertoires were released in a freely available public database intended as a resource for research on the immune response to SARS-CoV-2. Where available, HLA class I and class II types were taken from metadata supplied by the sample provider and were not determined by assay-based typing. The material from the prospective study consisted of cDNA or gDNA derived from T cells, B-cell-depleted T cells, or PBMCs. The sample metadata nearly always contained a de-identified subject ID, COVID-19 status, age in years and sex. Samples were obtained from the ongoing ImmuneRACE study (first 160 participants) and from 1,200 or so subjects provided by 6 global collaborators. The dataset comprised deeply sampled blood TCRbeta repertoires from subjects exposed to, actively infected with, or recovered from COVID-19. Study-level results and caveats: The amount of clinical and demographic metadata varied by source and participant and was provided uncurated.

The immunoSEQ Assay, a bias-controlled multiplex PCR, was used to amplify TCRbeta CDR3 regions from genomic DNA. From the authors' description of their analysis: The number of nucleated cells in each sample was estimated by amplification of reference gene primers within the assay. To quantify the absolute abundance of each unique TCRbeta CDR3 rearrangement, sequence reads were collapsed and filtered. Productive Simpson clonality was computed per sample as the square root of Simpson's diversity index over productive rearrangements. TCRdb stores this immuneACCESS table with in-frame sequences only. Part of the clones is absent; in the studies checked, under half of the shortfall reflects unresolved V genes, and no reason is known for the rest. Clone size and the V and J calls come from that table; the DNA yielded D and trimming. Within this sample are about 78,000 clones, with about nine tenths of them counted one time only. The top ten clones comprise less than 5% of the sample.

The germline V end is reduced by 6 bases and the J end by 3 bases; junction bases left unmatched: 1. From a lookup of the germline V gene, CDR1 and CDR2 are SNHLY and FYNNEI. The CDR3 measures 14 amino acids from cysteine to phenylalanine. The CDR3 DNA has 42 bases and is translated from base 1. Each collaborating institution followed its own protocols to collect whole blood in K2EDTA tubes. For TCRbeta analysis, collaborator samples were shipped as frozen whole blood, as isolated PBMCs, or as DNA extracted from either sample type. The chain links TRBV2 with TRBJ2-1; TRBD2 matches 11 bases in the middle. The sequenced sample consisted of peripheral blood. This TCR was recovered from a man aged 45-60 years with active or convalescent COVID-19. The DNA sequence reads TGTGCCAGCAGGGGACTAGCGGACTACAATGAGCAGTTCTTC. The translation is CASRGLADYNEQFF.